This T cell receptor (beta chain) was retrieved from a study of T cells in Graves' hyperthyroidism and ophthalmopathy. In germline, CDR1 is GTSNPN, CDR2 SVGIG (reference sequence). V lost 5 bases to trimming and J lost 2 bases, with 16 bases between them. The CDR3 spans 14 residues. The CDR3 regions of TCR beta were amplified from RNA transcripts. TCR CDR3 underwent first-round RT-PCR with the HTBI primer set. TCRdb independently ran MiXCR on the multiplex PCR reads; one entry per CDR3 protein. The data show around 350,000 distinct CDR3 sequences, 13% seen once. In this sample, this clonotype turned up many times.

The rearrangement joins TRBV30 to TRBJ2-7; no firm D call. The sequence was obtained from a woman aged 18-35 years with Graves' hyperthyroidism. Sequencing was carried out using blood. The DNA of the CDR3 is TGTGCCTGGGTAGGCATTCCGACCACCTACGAGCAGTACTTC. Protein: CAWVGIPTTYEQYF.